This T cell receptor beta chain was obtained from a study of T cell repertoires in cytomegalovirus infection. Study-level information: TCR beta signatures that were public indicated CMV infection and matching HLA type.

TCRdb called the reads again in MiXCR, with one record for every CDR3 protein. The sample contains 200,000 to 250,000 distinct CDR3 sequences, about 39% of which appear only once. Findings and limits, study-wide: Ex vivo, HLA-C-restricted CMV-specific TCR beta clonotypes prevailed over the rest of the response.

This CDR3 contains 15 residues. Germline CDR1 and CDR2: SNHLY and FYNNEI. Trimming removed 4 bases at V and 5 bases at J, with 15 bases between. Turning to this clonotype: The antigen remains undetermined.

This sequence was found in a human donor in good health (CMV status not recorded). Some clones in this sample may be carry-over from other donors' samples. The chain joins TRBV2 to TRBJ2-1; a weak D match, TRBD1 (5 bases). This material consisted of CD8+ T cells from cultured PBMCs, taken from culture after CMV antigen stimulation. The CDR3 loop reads CASSARQGLNNEQFF. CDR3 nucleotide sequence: TGTGCCAGCAGTGCCCGGCAGGGCCTTAACAATGAGCAGTTCTTC.